This entry concerns a single T cell receptor (beta chain). Its target is unknown. The entry originates in a study of Ad26.COV2.S vaccination and SARS-CoV-2 variants. Study findings and constraints: The study found higher spike-specific TCR breadth in vaccine than placebo recipients.

Data came from immunoSEQ multiplex PCR; TCRdb stores just in-frame clones and leaves some out. The repertoire holds approximately 410,000 clones, 92% seen once, with over 1.5% in the top ten. As to treatment: around 19 received Ad26.COV2.S at low or high dose, single or two shots; about five received placebo; per-sample allocation not given. Sampling was done on day 63 after the first vaccine or placebo injection. This specimen consisted of peripheral blood, obtained in a trial of Ad26.COV2.S vaccine versus placebo. This receptor was taken from a person aged 18 to 65 who received the Ad26.COV2.S COVID-19 vaccine or a placebo.

The DNA of the CDR3 is TGTGCCAGGACCAAGACTAAGGGACAGGGAGGGCCTCAGCCCCAGCATTTT. Translation gives CARTKTKGQGGPQPQHF. V is TRBV7-6 and J is TRBJ1-5; 9 positions agree with TRBD1. The J segment lost 6 bases and the V segment lost 9 bases, leaving 18 bases of the junction unmatched. Germline V CDR1 and CDR2: SGHVS, FNYEAQ. The CDR3 is made up of 17 amino acids.